This TCR beta chain was recovered during a study of CXCR3-negative and CXCR3-positive naive CD8 T cells. TRB cDNA was prepared as libraries by UMI-labeled 5' RACE. TCRdb reprocessed the 5' RACE reads and reports one entry per CDR3 protein, with no DNA. Here the sample table reports over 100,000 distinct CDR3 sequences. CDR1 and CDR2 (germline): SGHNT, YYREEE (reference sequence). The CDR3 loop spans 17 amino acids. The chain combines TRBV5-4 with TRBJ2-1; TCRdb's D gene call, TRBD2, goes unchecked for lack of DNA. The receptor was derived from a human donor in good health. Some clones in this sample may be carry-over from other donors' samples. The sequenced sample was naive CXCR3- CD8+ T cells from blood. Indicated subset: CD45RO-CCR7+CD27+CD95- naive CD8+ T cells lacking CXCR3 (TNR3-). This chain's CDR3 is CASIPTGLAGVRNEQFF.